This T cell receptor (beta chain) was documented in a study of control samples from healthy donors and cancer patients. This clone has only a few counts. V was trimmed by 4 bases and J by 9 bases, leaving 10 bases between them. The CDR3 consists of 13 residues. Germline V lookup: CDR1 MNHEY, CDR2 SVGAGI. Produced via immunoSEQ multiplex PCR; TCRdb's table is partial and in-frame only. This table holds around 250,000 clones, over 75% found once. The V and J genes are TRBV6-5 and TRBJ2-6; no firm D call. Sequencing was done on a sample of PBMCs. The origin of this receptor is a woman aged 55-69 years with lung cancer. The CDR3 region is CASSSSNNNVLTF. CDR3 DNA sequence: TGTGCCAGCAGTTCCTCTAATAACAACGTCCTGACTTTC.